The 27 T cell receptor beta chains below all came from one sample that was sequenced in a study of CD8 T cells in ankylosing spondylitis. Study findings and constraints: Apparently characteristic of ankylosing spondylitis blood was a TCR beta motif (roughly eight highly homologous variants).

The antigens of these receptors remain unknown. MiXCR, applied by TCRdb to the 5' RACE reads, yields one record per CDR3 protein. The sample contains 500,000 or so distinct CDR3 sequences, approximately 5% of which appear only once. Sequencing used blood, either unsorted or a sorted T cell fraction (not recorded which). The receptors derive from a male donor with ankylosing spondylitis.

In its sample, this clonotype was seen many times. For the CDR3, the DNA is TGTGCCAGCAGGCCATCTCCGGGGCCTAATTCACCCCTCCACTTT. Amino acids: CASRPSPGPNSPLHF. The chain couples TRBV6-1 to TRBJ1-6, with D tentatively TRBD1 (5 bases). V dropped 6 bases and J dropped 6 bases, with 15 bases sitting between them. The CDR3 length is 15 residues. The V gene's germline CDR1 is MNHNS and CDR2 SASEGT.

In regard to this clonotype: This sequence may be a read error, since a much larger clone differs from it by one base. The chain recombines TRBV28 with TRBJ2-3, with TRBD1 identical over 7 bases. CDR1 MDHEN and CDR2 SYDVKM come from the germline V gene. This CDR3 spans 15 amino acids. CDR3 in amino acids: CASSLLDRSWDTHYF. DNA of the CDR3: TGTGCCAGCAGTTTACTGGACAGGAGTTGGGATACGCACTATTTT.

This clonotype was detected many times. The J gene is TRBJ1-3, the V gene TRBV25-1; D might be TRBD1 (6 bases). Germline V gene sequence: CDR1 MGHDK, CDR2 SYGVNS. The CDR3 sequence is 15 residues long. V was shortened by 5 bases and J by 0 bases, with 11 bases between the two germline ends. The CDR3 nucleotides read TGTGCCAGCAGTTCATTCAGGGGCTCTGGAAACACCATATATTTT. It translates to CASSSFRGSGNTIYF.

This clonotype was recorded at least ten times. The CDR3 spells CATSFSLGNYGETQYF. The CDR3 DNA is TGTGCCACCAGCTTTAGCCTGGGGAACTACGGAGAGACCCAGTACTTC. The chain recombines TRBV15 with TRBJ2-5; no clear D gene. V was shortened by 5 bases and J by 4 bases, with 20 bases between the two germline ends. The CDR3 length is 16 residues. Per the germline V gene, CDR1 is LNHNV and CDR2 is YYDKDF (reference sequence).

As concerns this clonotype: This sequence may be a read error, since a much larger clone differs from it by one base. The CDR3 coding sequence is TGCAGTGCTAGTCACAGGGGCAGGGGCATTGAGACCCAGTACTTC. It translates to CSASHRGRGIETQYF. The chain combines TRBV20-1 with TRBJ2-5; 7 bases align to TRBD1. The CDR3 totals 15 residues. Germline CDR1 is DFQATT and CDR2 is SNEGSKA (reference sequence). V dropped 3 bases and J dropped 5; count of bases not matched to a gene: 12.

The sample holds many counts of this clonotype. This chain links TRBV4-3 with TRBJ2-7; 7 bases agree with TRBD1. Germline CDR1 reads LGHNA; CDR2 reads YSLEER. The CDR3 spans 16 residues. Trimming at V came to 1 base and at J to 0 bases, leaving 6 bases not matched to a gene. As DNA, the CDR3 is TGCGCCAGCAGCCAAGCCACCGACAGGGACTCCTACGAGCAGTACTTC. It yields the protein CASSQATDRDSYEQYF.

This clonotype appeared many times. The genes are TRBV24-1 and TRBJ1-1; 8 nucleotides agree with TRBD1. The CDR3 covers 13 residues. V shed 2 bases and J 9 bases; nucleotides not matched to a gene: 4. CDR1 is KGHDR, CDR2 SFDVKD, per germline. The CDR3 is CATSDSHRGKAFF. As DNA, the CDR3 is TGTGCCACCAGTGATTCGCACAGGGGGAAAGCTTTCTTT.

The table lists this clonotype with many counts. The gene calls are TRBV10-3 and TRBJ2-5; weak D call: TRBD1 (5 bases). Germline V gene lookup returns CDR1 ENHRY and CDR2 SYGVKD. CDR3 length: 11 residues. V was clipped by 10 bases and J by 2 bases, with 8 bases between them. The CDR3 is CATRQQETQYF. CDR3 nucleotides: TGTGCCACCCGACAGCAAGAGACCCAGTACTTC.

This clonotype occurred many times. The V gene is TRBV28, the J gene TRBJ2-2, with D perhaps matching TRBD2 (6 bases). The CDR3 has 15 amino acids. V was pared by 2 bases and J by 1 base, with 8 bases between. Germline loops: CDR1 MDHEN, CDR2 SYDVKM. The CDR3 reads CASSLRRGNTGELFF. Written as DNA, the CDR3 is TGTGCCAGCAGTTTACGGCGGGGGAACACCGGGGAGCTGTTTTTT.

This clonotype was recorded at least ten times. The CDR3 nucleotides read TGTGCCACCAGTATCCTGACTAGCGGGGTGACAGATACGCAGTATTTT. This codes for CATSILTSGVTDTQYF. The gene calls are TRBV15 and TRBJ2-3, with TRBD2 matching 11 bases. The CDR3 loop spans 16 amino acids. Germline CDR1 LNHNV, CDR2 YYDKDF (reference sequence). J was trimmed by 3 bases and V by 6 bases; bases with no gene match: 8.

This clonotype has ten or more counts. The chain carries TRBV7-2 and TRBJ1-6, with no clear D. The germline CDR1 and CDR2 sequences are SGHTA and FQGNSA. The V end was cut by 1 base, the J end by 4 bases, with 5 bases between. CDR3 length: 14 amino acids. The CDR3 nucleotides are TGTGCCAGCAGCTTAGATGGTTATAATTCACCCCTCCACTTT. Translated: CASSLDGYNSPLHF. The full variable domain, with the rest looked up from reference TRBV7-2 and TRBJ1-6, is GAGVSQSPSNKVTEKGKDVELRCDPISGHTALYWYRQSLGQGLEFLIYFQGNSAPDKSGLPSDRFSAERTGGSVSTLTIQRTQQEDSAVYLCASSLDGYNSPLHFGNGTRLTVT.

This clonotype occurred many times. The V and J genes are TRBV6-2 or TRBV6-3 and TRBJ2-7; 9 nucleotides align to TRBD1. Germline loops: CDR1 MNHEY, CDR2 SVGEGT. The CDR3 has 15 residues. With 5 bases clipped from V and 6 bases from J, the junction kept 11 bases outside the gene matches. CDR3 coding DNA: TGTGCCAGCAGTAGCAACCGGGACAGGGCTCGCGAGCAGTACTTC. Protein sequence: CASSSNRDRAREQYF.

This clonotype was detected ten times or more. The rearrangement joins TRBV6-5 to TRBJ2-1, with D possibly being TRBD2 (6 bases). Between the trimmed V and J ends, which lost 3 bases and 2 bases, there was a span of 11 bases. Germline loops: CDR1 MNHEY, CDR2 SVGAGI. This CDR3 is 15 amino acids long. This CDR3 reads CASSYAGTAYNEQFF. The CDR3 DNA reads TGTGCCAGCAGTTATGCAGGGACTGCCTACAATGAGCAGTTCTTC.

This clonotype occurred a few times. In DNA form, the CDR3 reads TGTGCCAGCAGTGAAGGACAGCACACTGAAGCTTTCTTT. Its translation: CASSEGQHTEAFF. This sequence joins TRBV6-1 and TRBJ1-1; possible D gene TRBD1, 5 bases. V lost 1 base and J lost 3, with 6 bases in between. Germline V CDR1 and CDR2: MNHNS, SASEGT. The CDR3 loop spans 13 amino acids.

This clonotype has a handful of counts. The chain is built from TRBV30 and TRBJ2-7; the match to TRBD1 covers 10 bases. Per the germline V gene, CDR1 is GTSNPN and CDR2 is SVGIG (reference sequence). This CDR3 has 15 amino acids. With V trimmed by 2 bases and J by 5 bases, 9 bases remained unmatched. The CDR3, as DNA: TGTGCCTGGAGTTCCTCCGGGACAGGGGTCCACGAGCAGTACTTC. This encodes CAWSSSGTGVHEQYF. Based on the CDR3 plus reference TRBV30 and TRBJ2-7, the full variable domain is SQTIHQWPATLVQPVGSPLSLECTVEGTSNPNLYWYRQAAGRGLQLLFYSVGIGQISSEVPQNLSASRPQDRQFILSSKKLLLSDSGFYLCAWSSSGTGVHEQYFGPGTRLTVT.

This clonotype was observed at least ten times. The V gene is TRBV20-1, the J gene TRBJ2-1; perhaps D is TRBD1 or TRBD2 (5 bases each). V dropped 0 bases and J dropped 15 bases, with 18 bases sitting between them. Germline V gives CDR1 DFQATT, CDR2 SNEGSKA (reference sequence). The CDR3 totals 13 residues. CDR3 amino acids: CSARDRRAGSLFF. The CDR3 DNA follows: TGCAGTGCTAGAGATCGAAGGGCAGGGAGTCTGTTCTTC.

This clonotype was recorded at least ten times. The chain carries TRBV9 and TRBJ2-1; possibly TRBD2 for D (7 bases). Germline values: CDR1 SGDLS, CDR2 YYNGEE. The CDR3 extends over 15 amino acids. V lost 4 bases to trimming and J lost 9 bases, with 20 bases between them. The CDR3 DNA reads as TGTGCCAGCAGCCCCGGAGGGGCAGGGGAGGGTGAGCAGTTCTTC. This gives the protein CASSPGGAGEGEQFF.

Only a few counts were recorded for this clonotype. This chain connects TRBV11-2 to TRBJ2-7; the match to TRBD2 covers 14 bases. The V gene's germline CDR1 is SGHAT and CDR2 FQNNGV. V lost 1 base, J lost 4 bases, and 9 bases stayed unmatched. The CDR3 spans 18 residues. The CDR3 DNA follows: TGTGCCAGCAGCTTAGTCGGACTAGCGGGGGGCACGGGGTACGAGCAGTACTTC. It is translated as CASSLVGLAGGTGYEQYF.

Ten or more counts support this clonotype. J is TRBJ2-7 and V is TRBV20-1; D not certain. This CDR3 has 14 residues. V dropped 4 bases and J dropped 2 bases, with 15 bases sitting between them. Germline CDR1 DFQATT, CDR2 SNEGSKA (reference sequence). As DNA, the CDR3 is TGCAGTGCTAAGCTCACCCCCAGGACCTACGAGCAGTACTTC. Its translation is CSAKLTPRTYEQYF.

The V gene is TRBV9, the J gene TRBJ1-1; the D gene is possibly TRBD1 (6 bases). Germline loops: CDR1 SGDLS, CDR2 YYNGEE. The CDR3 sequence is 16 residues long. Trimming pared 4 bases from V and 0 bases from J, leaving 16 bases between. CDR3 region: CASSPRGRAMNTEAFF. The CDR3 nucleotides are TGTGCCAGCAGCCCGAGGGGGAGGGCGATGAACACTGAAGCTTTCTTT.

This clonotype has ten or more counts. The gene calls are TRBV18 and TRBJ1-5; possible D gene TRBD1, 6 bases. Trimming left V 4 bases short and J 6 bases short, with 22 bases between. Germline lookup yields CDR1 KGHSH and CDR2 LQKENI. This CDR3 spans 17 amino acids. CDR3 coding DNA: TGTGCCAGCTCACGGGGCCTTGCTAGCGGAGGGGGTCAGCCCCAGCATTTT. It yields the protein CASSRGLASGGGQPQHF.

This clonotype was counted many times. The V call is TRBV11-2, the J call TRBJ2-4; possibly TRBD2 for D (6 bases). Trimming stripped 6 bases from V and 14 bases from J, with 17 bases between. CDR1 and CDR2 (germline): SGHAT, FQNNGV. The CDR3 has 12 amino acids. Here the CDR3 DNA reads TGTGCCAGCAGTTCAATACCGGGGGTAGAGTACTTC. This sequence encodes CASSSIPGVEYF.

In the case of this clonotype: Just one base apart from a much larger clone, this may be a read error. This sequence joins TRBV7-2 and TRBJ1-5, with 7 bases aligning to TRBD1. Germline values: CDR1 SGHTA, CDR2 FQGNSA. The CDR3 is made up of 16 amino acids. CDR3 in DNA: TGTGACAGCAGCTTAGGAGGAGGCAGGGGGGATCAGCCCCAGCATTTT. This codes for CDSSLGGGRGDQPQHF.

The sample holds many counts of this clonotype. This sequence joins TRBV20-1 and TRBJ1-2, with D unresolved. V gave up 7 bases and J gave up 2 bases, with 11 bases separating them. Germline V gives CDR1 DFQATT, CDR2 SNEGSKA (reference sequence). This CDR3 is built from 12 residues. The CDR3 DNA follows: TGCAGTGTACCAGCTCCCAACTATGGCTACACCTTC. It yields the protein CSVPAPNYGYTF.

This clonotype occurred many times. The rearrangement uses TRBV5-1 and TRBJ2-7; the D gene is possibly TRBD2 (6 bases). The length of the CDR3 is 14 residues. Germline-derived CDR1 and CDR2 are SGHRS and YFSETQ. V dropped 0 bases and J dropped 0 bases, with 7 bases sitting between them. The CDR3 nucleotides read TGCGCCAGCAGCTTGGCGGGAGCCTCCTACGAGCAGTACTTC. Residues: CASSLAGASYEQYF.

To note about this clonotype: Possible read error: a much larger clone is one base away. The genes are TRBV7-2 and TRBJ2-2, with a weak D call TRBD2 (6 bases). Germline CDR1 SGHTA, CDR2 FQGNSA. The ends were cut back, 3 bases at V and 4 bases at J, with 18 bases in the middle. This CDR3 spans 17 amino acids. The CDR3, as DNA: TGTGCCAGCAGCTTCGACGGGACCGGGAGAGGCACCGGGGAGCTGTTTTTT. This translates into CASSFDGTGRGTGELFF. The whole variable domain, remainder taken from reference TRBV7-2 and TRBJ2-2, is GAGVSQSPSNKVTEKGKDVELRCDPISGHTALYWYRQSLGQGLEFLIYFQGNSAPDKSGLPSDRFSAERTGGSVSTLTIQRTQQEDSAVYLCASSFDGTGRGTGELFFGEGSRLTVL.

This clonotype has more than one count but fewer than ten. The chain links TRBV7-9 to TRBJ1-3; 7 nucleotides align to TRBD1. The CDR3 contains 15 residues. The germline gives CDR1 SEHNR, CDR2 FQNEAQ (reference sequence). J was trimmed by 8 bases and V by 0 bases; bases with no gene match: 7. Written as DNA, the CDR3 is TGTGCCAGCAGCTTAGCCGGGACAGAGCCCCACACCATATATTTT. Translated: CASSLAGTEPHTIYF.